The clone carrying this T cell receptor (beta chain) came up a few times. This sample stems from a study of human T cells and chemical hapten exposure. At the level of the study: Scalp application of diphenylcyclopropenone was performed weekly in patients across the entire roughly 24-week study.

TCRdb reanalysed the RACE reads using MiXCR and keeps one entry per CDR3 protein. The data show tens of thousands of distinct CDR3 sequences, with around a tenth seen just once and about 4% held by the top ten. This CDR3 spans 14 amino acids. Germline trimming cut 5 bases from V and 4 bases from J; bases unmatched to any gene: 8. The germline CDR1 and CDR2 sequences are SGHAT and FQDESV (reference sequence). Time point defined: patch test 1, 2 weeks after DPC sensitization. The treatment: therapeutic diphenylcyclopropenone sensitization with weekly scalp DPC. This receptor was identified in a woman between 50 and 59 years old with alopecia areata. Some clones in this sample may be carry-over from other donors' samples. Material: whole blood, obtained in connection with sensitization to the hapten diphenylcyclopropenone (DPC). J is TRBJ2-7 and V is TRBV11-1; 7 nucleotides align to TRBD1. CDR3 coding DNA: TGTGCCAGCAGCATGCAACAGGGGATGTACGAGCAGTACTTC. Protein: CASSMQQGMYEQYF.